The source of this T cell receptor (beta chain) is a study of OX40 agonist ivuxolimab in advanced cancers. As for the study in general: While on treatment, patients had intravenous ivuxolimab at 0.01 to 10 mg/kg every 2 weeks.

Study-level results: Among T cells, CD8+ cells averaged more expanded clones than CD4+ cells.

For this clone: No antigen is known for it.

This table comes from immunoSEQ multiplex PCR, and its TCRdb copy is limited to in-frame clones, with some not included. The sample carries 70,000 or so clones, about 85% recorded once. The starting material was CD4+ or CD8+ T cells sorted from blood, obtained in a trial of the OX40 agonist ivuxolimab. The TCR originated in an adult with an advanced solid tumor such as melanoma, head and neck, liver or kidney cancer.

The CDR3 protein is CASSTSGVLNEKLFF. CDR3 DNA sequence: TGTGCCAGCAGTACCTCAGGGGTGCTAAATGAAAAACTGTTTTTT. The chain couples TRBV28 to TRBJ1-4, with D maybe TRBD1 (6 bases). Germline V gives CDR1 MDHEN, CDR2 SYDVKM. Trimming removed 5 bases from V and 5 bases from J, with 15 bases in between. This CDR3 has 15 amino acids.